This T cell receptor (beta chain) comes out of a study of CD8 T cells in Susac syndrome. The authors reverse transcribed roughly 0.5 to 1 ug RNA with random hexamers. A single record per CDR3 protein comes from TCRdb applying MiXCR to the immunoSEQ multiplex PCR reads. The top ten clones hold around 0.41% of a sample with 84,000 or so distinct CDR3 sequences, roughly 95% of them seen once. V was clipped by 3 bases and J by 2 bases; unmatched bases: 4. The CDR3 totals 14 residues. The germline V gene encodes CDR1 PRHDT and CDR2 FYEKMQ (reference sequence). Study results and caveats: CD8+ clonal expansion in Susac was maximal in TEMRA cells and in active patients.

As for this clonotype: Its antigen is still unknown.

The TCR comes from a human donor with Susac syndrome. The chain combines TRBV13 with TRBJ2-7; TRBD2 aligns across 7 bases. Source material: CD8+ T cells from PBMCs. The CDR3: CASSFSGPTYEQYF. CDR3 nucleotides: TGTGCCAGCAGCTTTAGCGGGCCCACCTACGAGCAGTACTTC.